This TCR beta chain was obtained from a study of blood T cells in healthy people across ages. A second PCR of 7 to 11 cycles used a sample-barcoded 5' primer and a J-beta primer mix. TCRdb recomputed calls from the 5' RACE reads with MiXCR, one row per CDR3 protein. The table shows approximately 600,000 distinct CDR3 sequences, with 45% to 65% occurring only once. Trimming took off 1 base at V and 6 bases at J, with 13 bases between the two ends. This CDR3 region has 15 residues. Per the germline V gene, CDR1 is SGHAT and CDR2 is FQDESV (reference sequence). Sequenced material: blood. The chain uses TRBV11-1 and TRBJ2-1; D might be TRBD1 or TRBD2, each matching 5 bases. The receptor was isolated from a man in his sixties in good health. CDR3 nucleotide sequence: TGTGCCAGCAGCTTAGGGGGGTGGGGCGTCAATGAGCAGTTCTTC. As protein: CASSLGGWGVNEQFF.